This TCR beta chain emerged from a study of early T cells in non-severe SARS-CoV-2 infection. Across the study: Chains were not paired, and sequencing was done on bulk RNA from unsorted whole blood. Broader study findings: Anti-spike CD8 specificities were favored by VDJdb matching, whose results missed private and CD4 specificities.

This clonotype appeared many times. The antigen remains unidentified. TCRdb called the 5' RACE reads again in MiXCR, with one record for every CDR3 protein. Counted here are some 80,000 distinct CDR3 sequences, around 10% occurring once; the ten biggest clones make up roughly a sixth. The V gene lost 5 bases and the J gene lost 4 bases, with 6 bases spanning the gap. Germline CDR1 is SGHVS and CDR2 is FQNEAQ. This CDR3 has 12 residues. V is TRBV7-8 and J is TRBJ1-3, with D uncertain. Here the sequenced sample was whole blood, taken at baseline. The sequence was collected from an adult who was a healthcare worker with PCR-confirmed SARS-CoV-2 infection or an uninfected control (not recorded which). The donor label of this sample is uncertain. DNA for the CDR3: TGTGCCAGCAGCAGAGAAGGAAACACCATATATTTT. Its protein is CASSREGNTIYF.